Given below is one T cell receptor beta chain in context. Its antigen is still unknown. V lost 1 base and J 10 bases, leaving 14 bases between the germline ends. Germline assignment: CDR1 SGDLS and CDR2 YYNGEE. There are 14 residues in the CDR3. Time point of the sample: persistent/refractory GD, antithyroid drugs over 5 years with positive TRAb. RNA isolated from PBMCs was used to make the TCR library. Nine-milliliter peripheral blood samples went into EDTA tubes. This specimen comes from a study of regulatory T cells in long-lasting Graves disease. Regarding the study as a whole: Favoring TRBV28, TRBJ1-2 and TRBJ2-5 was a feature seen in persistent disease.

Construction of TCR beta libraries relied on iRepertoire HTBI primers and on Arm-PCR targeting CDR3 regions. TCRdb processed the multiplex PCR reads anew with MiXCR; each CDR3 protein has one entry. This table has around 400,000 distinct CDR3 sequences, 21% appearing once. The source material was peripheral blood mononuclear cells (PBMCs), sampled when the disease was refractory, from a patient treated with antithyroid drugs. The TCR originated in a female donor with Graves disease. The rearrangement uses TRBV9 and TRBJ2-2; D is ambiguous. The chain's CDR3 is CASSVPSMSEELFF. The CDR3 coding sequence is TGTGCCAGCAGCGTACCATCGATGTCCGAGGAGCTGTTTTTT. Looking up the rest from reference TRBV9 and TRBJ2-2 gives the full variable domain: DSGVTQTPKHLITATGQRVTLRCSPRSGDLSVYWYQQSLDQGLQFLIQYYNGEERAKGNILERFSAQQFPDLHSELNLSSLELGDSALYFCASSVPSMSEELFFGEGSRLTVL.